This T cell receptor beta chain was obtained from a study of shared clonotypes between healthy human individuals. Sequencing was performed with immunoSEQ multiplex PCR; in TCRdb, only in-frame clones are kept and a portion is missing. Among a few hundred thousand clones listed, over 65% were seen once. This receptor was obtained from a man aged 25-45 years in good health. Sequenced sample: memory CD4+ T cells sorted from blood. The subset: CD45RA-negative fraction.

CDR3 sequence (DNA): TGTGCCAGCAGATCGGACGGAGAAAAACTGTTTTTT. This sequence encodes CASRSDGEKLFF. The rearrangement links TRBV6-1 to TRBJ1-4; D call uncertain. This CDR3 spans 12 amino acids. Germline V gene sequence: CDR1 MNHNS, CDR2 SASEGT. Trimming removed 6 bases from V and 8 bases from J, with 10 bases in between.